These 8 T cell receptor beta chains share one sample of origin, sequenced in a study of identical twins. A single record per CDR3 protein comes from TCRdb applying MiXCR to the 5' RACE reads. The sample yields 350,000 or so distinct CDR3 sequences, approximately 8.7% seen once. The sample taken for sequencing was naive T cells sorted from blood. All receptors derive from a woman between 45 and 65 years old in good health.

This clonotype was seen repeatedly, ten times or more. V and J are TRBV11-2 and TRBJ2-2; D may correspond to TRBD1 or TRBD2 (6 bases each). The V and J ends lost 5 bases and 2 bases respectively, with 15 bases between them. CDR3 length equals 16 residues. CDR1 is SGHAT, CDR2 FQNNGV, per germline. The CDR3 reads CASSARRGSNTGELFF. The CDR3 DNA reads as TGTGCCAGCAGCGCCCGGAGGGGGTCCAACACCGGGGAGCTGTTTTTT.

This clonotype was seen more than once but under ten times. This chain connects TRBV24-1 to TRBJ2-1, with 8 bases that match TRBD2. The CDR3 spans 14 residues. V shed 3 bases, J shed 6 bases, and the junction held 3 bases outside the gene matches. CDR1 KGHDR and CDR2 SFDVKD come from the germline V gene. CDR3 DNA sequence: TGTGCCACCAGTGATCCGGGGACTAGCAATGAGCAGTTCTTC. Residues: CATSDPGTSNEQFF.

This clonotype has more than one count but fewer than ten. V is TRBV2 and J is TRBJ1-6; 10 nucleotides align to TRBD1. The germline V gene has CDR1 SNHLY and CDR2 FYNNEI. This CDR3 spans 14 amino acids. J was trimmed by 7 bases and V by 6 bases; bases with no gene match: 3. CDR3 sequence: CASSRDRGNSPLHF. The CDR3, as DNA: TGTGCCAGCAGCCGGGACAGGGGCAATTCACCCCTCCACTTT.

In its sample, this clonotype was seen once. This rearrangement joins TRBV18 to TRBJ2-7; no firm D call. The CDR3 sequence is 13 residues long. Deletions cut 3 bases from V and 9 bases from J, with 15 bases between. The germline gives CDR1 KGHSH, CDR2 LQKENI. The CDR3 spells CASSPVTQGTQYV. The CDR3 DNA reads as TGTGCCAGCTCACCGGTCACACAAGGAACGCAGTACGTC.

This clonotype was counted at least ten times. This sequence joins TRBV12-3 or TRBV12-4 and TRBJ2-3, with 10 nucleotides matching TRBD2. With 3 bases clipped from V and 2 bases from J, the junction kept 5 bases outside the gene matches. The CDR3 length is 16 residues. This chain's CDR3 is CASSFGLAAFTDTQYF. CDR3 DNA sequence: TGTGCCAGCAGTTTCGGACTAGCGGCCTTCACAGATACGCAGTATTTT.

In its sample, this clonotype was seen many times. The CDR3 loop is CASSESKTREAFF. Here the CDR3 DNA reads TGCGCCAGCAGTGAGTCCAAGACCCGGGAGGCTTTCTTT. This chain joins TRBV10-1 and TRBJ1-1; D is uncertain. V shed 0 bases and J shed 11 bases, with 13 bases lying between them. The CDR3 totals 13 residues. Per the germline V gene, CDR1 is WNHNN and CDR2 is SYGVQD (reference sequence).

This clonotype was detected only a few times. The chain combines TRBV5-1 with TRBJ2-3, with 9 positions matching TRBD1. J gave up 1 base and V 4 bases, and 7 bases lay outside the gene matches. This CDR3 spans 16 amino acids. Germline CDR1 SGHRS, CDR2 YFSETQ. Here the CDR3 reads CASSPERTGGTDTQYF. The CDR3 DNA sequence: TGCGCCAGCAGCCCGGAAAGGACAGGGGGCACAGATACGCAGTATTTT.

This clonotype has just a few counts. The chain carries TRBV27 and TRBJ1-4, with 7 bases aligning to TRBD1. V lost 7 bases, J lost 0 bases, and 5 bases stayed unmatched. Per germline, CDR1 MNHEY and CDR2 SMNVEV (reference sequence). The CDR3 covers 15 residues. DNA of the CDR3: TGTGCCAGCACCGGGACAGCTGCAACTAATGAAAAACTGTTTTTT. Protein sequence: CASTGTAATNEKLFF.